A single TCR beta chain is shown here with its context. CDR3 size: 13 residues. Deletions cut 6 bases from V and 7 bases from J, with 15 bases between. The sample originates from a study of blood T cell repertoires in COVID-19. Data came from immunoSEQ multiplex PCR; TCRdb stores just in-frame clones and leaves some out. The repertoire consists of roughly 250,000 clones, with 75% to 90% occurring once and the leading ten covering over 10%. Sequencing was performed on peripheral blood. The chain links TRBV12-3 or TRBV12-4 to TRBJ1-1, with D perhaps TRBD1 (5 bases). The origin of this receptor is a woman aged 55-70 years with active or convalescent COVID-19. The CDR3: CASSGAGRLEAFF. DNA of the CDR3: TGTGCCAGCAGCGGCGCGGGGCGGCTTGAAGCTTTCTTT.